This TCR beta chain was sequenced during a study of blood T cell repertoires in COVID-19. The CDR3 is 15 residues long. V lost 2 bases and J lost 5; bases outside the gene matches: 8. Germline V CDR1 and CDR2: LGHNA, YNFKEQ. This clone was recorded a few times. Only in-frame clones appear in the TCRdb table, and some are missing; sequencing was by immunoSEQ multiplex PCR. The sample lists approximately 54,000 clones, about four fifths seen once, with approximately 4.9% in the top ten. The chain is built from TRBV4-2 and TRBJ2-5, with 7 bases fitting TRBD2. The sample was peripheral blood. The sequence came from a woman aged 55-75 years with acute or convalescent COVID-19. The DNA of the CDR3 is TGTGCCAGCAGCCAATCTACTACTAGCGTGGAGACCCAGTACTTC. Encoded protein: CASSQSTTSVETQYF.